This TCR beta chain was recovered during a study of blood T cell repertoires in COVID-19. Overall study context: Material from acute and convalescent COVID-19 was sourced from the United States, Italy and Spain. PBMCs, B-cell-depleted T cells, or T cells provided the cDNA or gDNA that made up the material.

In the source study's methods: Nucleated cell number was recorded as an estimate derived from reference gene primer amplification. Method: immunoSEQ multiplex PCR; TCRdb's copy keeps in-frame clones and lacks some. Clonal size and the V and J genes are those of that table, whereas D and trimming came from the DNA. Counted here are 20,000 or so clones, 84% occurring once; the ten biggest clones make up roughly 3.5%. The germline V gene has CDR1 MNHEY and CDR2 SVGAGI. The CDR3 loop spans 15 amino acids. V was clipped by 5 bases and J by 3 bases, with 16 bases between them. Sequencing was performed on peripheral blood. The source is a man aged 35-49 years with acute or convalescent COVID-19. The gene calls are TRBV6-5 and TRBJ2-5, with D possibly matching TRBD2 (5 bases). The CDR3 loop is CASSLDPSGKETQYF. The DNA for the CDR3 is TGTGCCAGCAGTCTTGACCCAAGCGGAAAAGAGACCCAGTACTTC.